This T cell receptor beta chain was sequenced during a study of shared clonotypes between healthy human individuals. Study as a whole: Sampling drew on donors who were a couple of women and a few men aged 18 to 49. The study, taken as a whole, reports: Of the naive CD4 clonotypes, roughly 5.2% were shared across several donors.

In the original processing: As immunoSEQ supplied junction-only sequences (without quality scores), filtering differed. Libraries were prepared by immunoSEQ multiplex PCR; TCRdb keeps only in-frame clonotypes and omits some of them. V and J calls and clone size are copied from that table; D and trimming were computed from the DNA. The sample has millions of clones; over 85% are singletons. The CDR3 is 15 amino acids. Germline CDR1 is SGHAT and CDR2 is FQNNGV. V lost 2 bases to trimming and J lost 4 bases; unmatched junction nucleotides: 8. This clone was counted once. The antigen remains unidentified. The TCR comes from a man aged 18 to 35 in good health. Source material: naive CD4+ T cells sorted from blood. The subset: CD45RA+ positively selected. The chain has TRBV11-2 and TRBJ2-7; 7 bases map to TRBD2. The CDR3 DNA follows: TGTGCCAGCAGCTTACAGGGAGCGGGGCTATACGAGCAGTACTTC. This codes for CASSLQGAGLYEQYF.